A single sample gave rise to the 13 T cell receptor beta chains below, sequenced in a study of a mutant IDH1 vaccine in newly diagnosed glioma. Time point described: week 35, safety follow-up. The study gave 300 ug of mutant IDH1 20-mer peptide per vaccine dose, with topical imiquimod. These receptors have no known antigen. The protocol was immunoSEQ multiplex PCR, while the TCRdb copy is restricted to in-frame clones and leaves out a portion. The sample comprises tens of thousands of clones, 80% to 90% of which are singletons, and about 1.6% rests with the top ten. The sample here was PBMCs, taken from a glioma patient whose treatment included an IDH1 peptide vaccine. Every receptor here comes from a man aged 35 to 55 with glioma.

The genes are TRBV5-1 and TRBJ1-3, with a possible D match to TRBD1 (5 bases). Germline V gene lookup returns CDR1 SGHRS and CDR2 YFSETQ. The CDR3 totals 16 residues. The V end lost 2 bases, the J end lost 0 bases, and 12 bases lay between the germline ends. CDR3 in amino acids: CASSFSQGLSGNTIYF. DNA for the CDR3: TGCGCCAGCAGCTTCTCCCAGGGACTCTCTGGAAACACCATATATTTT.

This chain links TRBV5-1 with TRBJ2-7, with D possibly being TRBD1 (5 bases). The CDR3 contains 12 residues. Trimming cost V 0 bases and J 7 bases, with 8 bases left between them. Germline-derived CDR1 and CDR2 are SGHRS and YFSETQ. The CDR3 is CASSLEGKEQYV. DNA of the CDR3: TGCGCCAGCAGCTTGGAGGGGAAAGAGCAGTACGTC.

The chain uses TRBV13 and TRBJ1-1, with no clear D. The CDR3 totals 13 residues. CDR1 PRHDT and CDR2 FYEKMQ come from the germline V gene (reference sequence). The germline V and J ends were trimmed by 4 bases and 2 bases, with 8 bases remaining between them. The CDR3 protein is CASSSDGNTEAFF. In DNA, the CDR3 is TGTGCCAGCAGCTCGGACGGAAACACTGAAGCTTTCTTT. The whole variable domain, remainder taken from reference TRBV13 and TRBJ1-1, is AAGVIQSPRHLIKEKRETATLKCYPIPRHDTVYWYQQGPGQDPQFLISFYEKMQSDKGSIPDRFSAQQFSDYHSELNMSSLELGDSALYFCASSSDGNTEAFFGQGTRLTVV.

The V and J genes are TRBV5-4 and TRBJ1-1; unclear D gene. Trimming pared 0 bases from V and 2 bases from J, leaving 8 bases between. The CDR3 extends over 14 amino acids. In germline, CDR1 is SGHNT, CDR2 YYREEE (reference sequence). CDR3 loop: CASSLARANTEAFF. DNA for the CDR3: TGTGCCAGCAGCTTGGCTCGGGCTAACACTGAAGCTTTCTTT.

The CDR3 protein is CASSRGQVANYGYTF. Here the CDR3 DNA reads TGTGCCAGCAGTAGGGGACAGGTAGCTAACTATGGCTACACCTTC. The chain is built from TRBV6-5 and TRBJ1-2; 8 bases match TRBD1. V was pared by 5 bases and J by 0 bases, with 5 bases of the junction left unmatched. The CDR3 consists of 15 residues. Germline CDR1 and CDR2: MNHEY and SVGAGI.

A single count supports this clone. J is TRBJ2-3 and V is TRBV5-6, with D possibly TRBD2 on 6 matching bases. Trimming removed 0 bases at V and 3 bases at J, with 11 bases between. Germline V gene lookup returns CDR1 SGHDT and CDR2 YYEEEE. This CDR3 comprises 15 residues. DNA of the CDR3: TGTGCCAGCAGCTTGGGCGGGGATAGGACAGATACGCAGTATTTT. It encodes CASSLGGDRTDTQYF.

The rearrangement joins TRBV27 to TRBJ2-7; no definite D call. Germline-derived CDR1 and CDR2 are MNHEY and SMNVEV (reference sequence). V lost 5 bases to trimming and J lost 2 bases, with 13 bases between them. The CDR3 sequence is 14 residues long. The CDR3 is CASSILSTPYEQYF. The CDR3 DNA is TGTGCCAGCAGTATCCTAAGTACCCCCTACGAGCAGTACTTC.

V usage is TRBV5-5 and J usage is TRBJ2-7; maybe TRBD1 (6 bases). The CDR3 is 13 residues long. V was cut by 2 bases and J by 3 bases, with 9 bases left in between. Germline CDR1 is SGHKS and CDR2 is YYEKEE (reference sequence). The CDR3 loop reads CASSFGRGYEQYF. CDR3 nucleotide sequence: TGTGCCAGCAGCTTCGGCAGGGGCTACGAGCAGTACTTC.

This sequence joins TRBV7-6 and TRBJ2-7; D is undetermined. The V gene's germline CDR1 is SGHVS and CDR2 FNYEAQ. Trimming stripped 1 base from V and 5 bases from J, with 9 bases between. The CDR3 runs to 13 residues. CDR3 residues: CASSLEQFDEQYF. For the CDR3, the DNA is TGTGCCAGCAGCTTAGAACAGTTCGACGAGCAGTACTTC.

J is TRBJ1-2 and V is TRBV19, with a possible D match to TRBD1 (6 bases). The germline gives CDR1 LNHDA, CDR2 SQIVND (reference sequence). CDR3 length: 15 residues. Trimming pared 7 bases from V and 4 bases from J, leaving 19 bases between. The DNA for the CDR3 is TGTGCCAGTAATCGGAGTGGGGGCGGCGTCTATGGCTACACCTTC. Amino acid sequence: CASNRSGGGVYGYTF.

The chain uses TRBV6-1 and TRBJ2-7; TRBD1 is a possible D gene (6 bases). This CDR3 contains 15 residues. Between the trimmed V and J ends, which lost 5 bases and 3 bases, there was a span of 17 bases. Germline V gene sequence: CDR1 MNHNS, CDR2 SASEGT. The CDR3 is CASSSIRGSYYEQYV. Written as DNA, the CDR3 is TGTGCCAGCAGTTCCATCAGGGGAAGCTACTACGAGCAGTACGTC.

The CDR3 DNA follows: TGTGCCAGTACGGTGGGCGGGGGCCATAGCAATCAGCCCCAGCATTTT. This translates into CASTVGGGHSNQPQHF. V and J are TRBV5-6 and TRBJ1-5; D perhaps matches TRBD1 (6 bases). The germline CDR1 and CDR2 sequences are SGHDT and YYEEEE. This CDR3 contains 16 residues. V was cut by 8 bases and J by 0 bases, with 18 bases left in between. The full variable domain, with the rest looked up from reference TRBV5-6 and TRBJ1-5, is DAGVTQSPTHLIKTRGQQVTLRCSPKSGHDTVSWYQQALGQGPQFIFQYYEEEERQRGNFPDRFSGHQFPNYSSELNVNALLLGDSALYLCASTVGGGHSNQPQHFGDGTRLSIL.

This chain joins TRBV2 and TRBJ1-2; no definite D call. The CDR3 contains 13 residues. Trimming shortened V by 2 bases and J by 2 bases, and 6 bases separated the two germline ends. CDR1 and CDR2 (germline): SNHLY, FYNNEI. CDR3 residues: CASSEFRNYGYTF. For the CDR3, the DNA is TGTGCCAGCAGTGAATTCCGGAACTATGGCTACACCTTC.